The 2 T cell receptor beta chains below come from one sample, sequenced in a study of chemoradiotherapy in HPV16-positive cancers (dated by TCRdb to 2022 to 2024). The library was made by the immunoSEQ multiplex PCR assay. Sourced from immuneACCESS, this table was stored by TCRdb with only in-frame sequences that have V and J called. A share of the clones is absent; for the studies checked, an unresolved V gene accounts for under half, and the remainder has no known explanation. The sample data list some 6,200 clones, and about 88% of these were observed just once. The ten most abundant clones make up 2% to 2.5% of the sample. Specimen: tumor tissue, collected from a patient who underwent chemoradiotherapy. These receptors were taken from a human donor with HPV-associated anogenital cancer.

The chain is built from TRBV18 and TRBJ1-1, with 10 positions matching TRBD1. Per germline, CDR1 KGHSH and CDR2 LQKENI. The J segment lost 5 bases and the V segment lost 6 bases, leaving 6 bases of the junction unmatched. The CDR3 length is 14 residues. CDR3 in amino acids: CASSPGQGSTEAFF. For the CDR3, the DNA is TGTGCCAGCTCGCCGGGACAGGGGAGTACTGAAGCTTTCTTT.

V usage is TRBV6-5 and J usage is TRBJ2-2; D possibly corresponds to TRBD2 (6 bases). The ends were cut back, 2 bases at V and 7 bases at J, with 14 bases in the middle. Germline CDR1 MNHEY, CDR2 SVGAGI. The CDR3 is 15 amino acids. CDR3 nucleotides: TGTGCCAGCAGTTACACGGGAGATAGAAGCGGGGAGCTGTTTTTT. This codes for CASSYTGDRSGELFF.